These 29 T cell receptor beta chains came from one sample sequenced in a study of cytomegalovirus exposure and HLA in healthy donors. 60 Vbeta and 13 Jbeta primers were used in PCR. Sequenced by immunoSEQ multiplex PCR; TCRdb stores in-frame clones only, minus some. The sample includes tens of thousands of clones. The sequencing input was PBMCs. The source of these receptors is a man aged 40-49 years in good health and CMV-seronegative.

V usage is TRBV7-3 and J usage is TRBJ2-1; TRBD2 is a possible D gene (6 bases). Trimming pared 5 bases from V and 8 bases from J, leaving 16 bases between. Germline V lookup: CDR1 SGHTA, CDR2 FQGTGA. The CDR3 has 14 amino acids. The CDR3 region is CASSPRRVADEQFF. CDR3 bases: TGTGCCAGCAGCCCTAGGAGGGTTGCGGATGAGCAGTTCTTC.

V gene TRBV7-2 combines with J gene TRBJ2-5; 11 bases line up with TRBD2. The CDR3 is made up of 15 amino acids. Germline CDR1 and CDR2: SGHTA and FQGNSA. V shed 3 bases, J shed 1 base, and the junction held 1 base outside the gene matches. The CDR3 DNA reads as TGTGCCAGCAGCTTTACTAGCGGGGGCCAAGAGACCCAGTACTTC. The encoded protein is CASSFTSGGQETQYF.

The chain uses TRBV9 and TRBJ2-7; 8 nucleotides align to TRBD1. The CDR3 spans 14 residues. Germline CDR1 reads SGDLS; CDR2 reads YYNGEE. With V trimmed by 3 bases and J by 0 bases, 2 bases remained unmatched. The CDR3 sequence is CASSATGGSYEQYF. In DNA form, the CDR3 reads TGTGCCAGCAGCGCCACAGGGGGCTCCTACGAGCAGTACTTC.

The CDR3 spells CASSVQGATGELFF. The CDR3 region has the DNA TGTGCCAGCAGTGTTCAGGGGGCGACCGGGGAGCTGTTTTTT. The V and J genes are TRBV2 and TRBJ2-2, with 8 bases identical to TRBD1. This CDR3 is 14 amino acids long. Per germline, CDR1 SNHLY and CDR2 FYNNEI. V was pared by 4 bases and J by 5 bases, with 3 bases of the junction left unmatched.

The V and J genes are TRBV28 and TRBJ2-7, with 9 bases matching TRBD1. The germline V gene encodes CDR1 MDHEN and CDR2 SYDVKM. The CDR3 has 14 residues. V shed 6 bases, J shed 3 bases, and the junction held 6 bases outside the gene matches. The CDR3 DNA reads TGTGCCAGCAGCCGACAGGGGGATTACTACGAGCAGTACTTC. Protein product: CASSRQGDYYEQYF.

J is TRBJ1-1 and V is TRBV19, with D perhaps matching TRBD1 (5 bases). Between the trimmed V and J ends, which lost 3 bases and 4 bases, there was a span of 9 bases. The CDR3 has 13 amino acids. In germline, CDR1 is LNHDA, CDR2 SQIVND (reference sequence). CDR3: CASSIGAGTEAFF. CDR3 in DNA: TGTGCCAGTAGTATTGGGGCCGGCACTGAAGCTTTCTTT.

CDR3 DNA: TGTGCCAGTAGTATAAAGGGGCTCGGTGGTGAGCAGTTCTTC. Protein: CASSIKGLGGEQFF. This chain joins TRBV19 and TRBJ2-1; maybe TRBD1 (5 bases). The CDR3 length is 14 residues. V shed 2 bases and J shed 9 bases, with 14 bases lying between them. The germline CDR1 and CDR2 sequences are LNHDA and SQIVND (reference sequence). Variable domain in full (rest from reference TRBV19 and TRBJ2-1): DGGITQSPKYLFRKEGQNVTLSCEQNLNHDAMYWYRQDPGQGLRLIYYSQIVNDFQKGDIAEGYSVSREKKESFPLTVTSAQKNPTAFYLCASSIKGLGGEQFFGPGTRLTVL.

This chain uses TRBV11-2 with TRBJ2-1, with a possible D match to TRBD1 (5 bases). Trimming removed 3 bases from V and 8 bases from J, with 8 bases in between. This CDR3 region has 12 residues. Germline assignment: CDR1 SGHAT and CDR2 FQNNGV. The CDR3 region is CASSLGRDEQFF. The CDR3, as DNA: TGTGCCAGCAGCTTGGGCAGGGATGAGCAGTTCTTC.

This CDR3 is CASSLGSGGAGIDEQFF. The CDR3 DNA reads TGCGCCAGCAGCTTGGGTAGCGGGGGGGCCGGTATCGATGAGCAGTTCTTC. V usage is TRBV5-1 and J usage is TRBJ2-1, with 11 bases that match TRBD2. Germline values: CDR1 SGHRS, CDR2 YFSETQ. The trim removed 0 bases at V and 8 bases at J, leaving 10 bases unmatched. The CDR3 loop spans 17 amino acids.

The chain combines TRBV28 with TRBJ2-7, with 7 bases lining up with TRBD1. Germline V gene data show CDR1 as MDHEN and CDR2 as SYDVKM. The CDR3 totals 18 residues. V shed 10 bases, J shed 5 bases, and the junction held 26 bases outside the gene matches. In DNA form, the CDR3 reads TGTGCCACAACCCGGCGGTCAGGGGGATACGCGTCCGTAAACGAGCAGTACTTC. Translating gives CATTRRSGGYASVNEQYF.

The chain is built from TRBV9 and TRBJ2-1; 10 bases map to TRBD2. The CDR3 sequence is 13 residues long. V shed 4 bases and J 10 bases; nucleotides not matched to a gene: 5. The germline V gene encodes CDR1 SGDLS and CDR2 YYNGEE. Here the CDR3 DNA reads TGTGCCAGCAGCCCGGGACTAGCGAGGGAGCAGTTCTTC. This sequence encodes CASSPGLAREQFF.

V usage is TRBV30 and J usage is TRBJ1-3; 7 bases align to TRBD1. Germline trimming cut 5 bases from V and 7 bases from J; bases unmatched to any gene: 8. The CDR3 contains 13 residues. Germline V lookup: CDR1 GTSNPN, CDR2 SVGIG (reference sequence). CDR3 bases: TGTGCCTGGCGGTTTAGGGGGCTGAACACCATATATTTT. Its protein is CAWRFRGLNTIYF.

The genes are TRBV6-5 and TRBJ2-7; the D is unclear. The V gene's germline CDR1 is MNHEY and CDR2 SVGAGI. With 7 bases removed from V and 5 bases from J, the gap between germline ends came to 9 bases. The CDR3 spans 11 residues. CDR3 nucleotides: TGTGCCAGCACCAGCGTCAACGAGCAGTACTTC. This sequence encodes CASTSVNEQYF.

The rearrangement links TRBV18 to TRBJ1-6; tentatively, D is TRBD1 (6 bases). Germline V CDR1 and CDR2: KGHSH, LQKENI. CDR3 length equals 14 residues. The germline V and J ends were trimmed by 3 bases and 8 bases, with 11 bases remaining between them. For the CDR3, the DNA is TGTGCCAGCTCACCGGGCCCAGGGGATTCACCCCTCCACTTT. It specifies CASSPGPGDSPLHF.

The gene calls are TRBV25-1 and TRBJ1-2; D remains unclear. V gave up 3 bases and J gave up 6 bases, with 11 bases separating them. The germline gives CDR1 MGHDK, CDR2 SYGVNS. The length of the CDR3 is 13 residues. In nucleotides, the CDR3 is TGTGCCAGCAGTGAGGGAGAGGTAGATGGCTACACCTTC. It yields the protein CASSEGEVDGYTF.

This sequence joins TRBV19 and TRBJ2-7; a weak D match, TRBD2 (6 bases). Trimming left V 9 bases short and J 5 bases short, with 17 bases between. Looked up from germline, CDR1 is LNHDA and CDR2 is SQIVND (reference sequence). The CDR3 is made up of 13 amino acids. Here the CDR3 DNA reads TGTGCCAGCAGTCCGGGGGTAGGAGACGAGCAGTACTTC. It specifies CASSPGVGDEQYF. Full variable domain (rest looked up from reference TRBV19 and TRBJ2-7): DGGITQSPKYLFRKEGQNVTLSCEQNLNHDAMYWYRQDPGQGLRLIYYSQIVNDFQKGDIAEGYSVSREKKESFPLTVTSAQKNPTAFYLCASSPGVGDEQYFGPGTRLTVT.

The V gene is TRBV6-5, the J gene TRBJ1-1; unclear D gene. The length of the CDR3 is 15 residues. V dropped 6 bases and J dropped 4 bases, with 18 bases sitting between them. Germline CDR1 MNHEY, CDR2 SVGAGI. The CDR3 coding sequence is TGTGCCAGCAGCCGGGATCACAGTAGCGGCACTGAAGCTTTCTTT. Protein sequence: CASSRDHSSGTEAFF.

This chain connects TRBV6-5 to TRBJ1-1, with 11 bases lining up with TRBD1. The V gene end was trimmed by 2 bases and the J gene end by 7 bases; junction bases not matched to a gene: 3. Germline CDR1 MNHEY, CDR2 SVGAGI. The CDR3 length is 14 residues. DNA of the CDR3: TGTGCCAGCAGTTACGGGACAGGGGGAAGTGAAGCTTTCTTT. Translating it yields CASSYGTGGSEAFF.

The CDR3 DNA sequence: TGTGCCAGCAGCTACCCCGGACAGATCAATGAGCAGTTCTTC. Amino acid sequence: CASSYPGQINEQFF. The rearrangement links TRBV13 to TRBJ2-1; D is possibly TRBD1 (6 bases). Germline CDR1 PRHDT, CDR2 FYEKMQ (reference sequence). V shed 4 bases and J shed 6 bases, with 13 bases lying between them. The CDR3 totals 14 residues.

The V gene is TRBV2, the J gene TRBJ1-1; a weak D match, TRBD1 (5 bases). CDR3 length equals 12 residues. Trimming took 8 bases from V and 0 from J, leaving 7 bases between them. Germline V lookup: CDR1 SNHLY, CDR2 FYNNEI. The CDR3 reads CASLGVNTEAFF. In nucleotides, the CDR3 is TGTGCCAGCCTAGGGGTGAACACTGAAGCTTTCTTT. The full variable domain, completed using reference TRBV2 and TRBJ1-1, is EPEVTQTPSHQVTQMGQEVILRCVPISNHLYFYWYRQILGQKVEFLVSFYNNEISEKSEIFDDQFSVERPDGSNFTLKIRSTKLEDSAMYFCASLGVNTEAFFGQGTRLTVV.

The chain carries TRBV7-9 and TRBJ2-1, with 8 bases lining up with TRBD2. This CDR3 has 17 amino acids. Germline V gives CDR1 SEHNR, CDR2 FQNEAQ (reference sequence). J was trimmed by 0 bases and V by 5 bases; bases with no gene match: 9. The CDR3, as DNA: TGTGCCAGCAGCCTCCGGGGGGGCCAAAGCTCCTACAATGAGCAGTTCTTC. Translated, it gives CASSLRGGQSSYNEQFF.

The V call is TRBV18, the J call TRBJ1-2; D is uncertain. V was cut by 2 bases and J by 4 bases, with 11 bases left in between. The CDR3 sequence is 14 residues long. Germline CDR1 is KGHSH and CDR2 is LQKENI. CDR3 bases: TGTGCCAGCTCACCAGTATTGGGAGGCTATGGCTACACCTTC. As protein: CASSPVLGGYGYTF.

The chain employs TRBV5-1 and TRBJ2-3; D possibly corresponds to TRBD2 (6 bases). The CDR3 loop spans 16 amino acids. The ends were cut back, 1 base at V and 0 bases at J, with 12 bases in the middle. Germline V gene data show CDR1 as SGHRS and CDR2 as YFSETQ. CDR3 nucleotides: TGCGCCAGCAGCTTGTATGCGGGGTCTAGCACAGATACGCAGTATTTT. Translated, it gives CASSLYAGSSTDTQYF.

The chain carries TRBV5-4 and TRBJ2-3, with 8 positions matching TRBD1. From germline, CDR1 is SGHNT and CDR2 YYREEE (reference sequence). The CDR3 extends over 18 amino acids. Unmatched junction bases numbered 17, after V lost 5 bases and J lost 3 bases. CDR3 loop: CASSKKIGRGQRTDTQYF. The DNA of the CDR3 is TGTGCCAGCAGTAAAAAGATTGGCAGGGGGCAAAGGACAGATACGCAGTATTTT.

The rearrangement uses TRBV10-3 and TRBJ1-1, with D perhaps TRBD1 (6 bases). This CDR3 is 15 amino acids long. Between the trimmed V and J ends, which lost 0 bases and 0 bases, there was a span of 8 bases. From germline, CDR1 is ENHRY and CDR2 SYGVKD. The CDR3 DNA sequence: TGTGCCATCAGTGAGTCTGCAGGGGTGAACACTGAAGCTTTCTTT. Translated, it gives CAISESAGVNTEAFF.

The rearrangement uses TRBV14 and TRBJ2-4, with 10 positions matching TRBD2. CDR1 and CDR2 (germline): SGHDN, FVKESK. This CDR3 contains 14 residues. The trim removed 1 base at V and 14 bases at J, leaving 8 bases unmatched. CDR3 in DNA: TGTGCCAGCAGCCAAGCCGTTCTAGCGGGGGTTAAGTACTTC. It is translated as CASSQAVLAGVKYF.

For the CDR3, the DNA is TGTGCCAGCAGCCCGCAACTGACAGGGGTTGAAGCTTTCTTT. Protein product: CASSPQLTGVEAFF. The rearrangement joins TRBV9 to TRBJ1-1, with 8 bases aligning to TRBD1. There are 14 residues in the CDR3. V dropped 4 bases and J dropped 7; count of bases not matched to a gene: 9. Germline assignment: CDR1 SGDLS and CDR2 YYNGEE.

This chain joins TRBV7-9 and TRBJ1-1, with TRBD1 matching over 12 bases. From germline, CDR1 is SEHNR and CDR2 FQNEAQ (reference sequence). V gave up 5 bases and J gave up 4 bases; unmatched junction bases: 5. The CDR3 is 15 residues long. Here the CDR3 reads CASSQPGQGATEAFF. In DNA, the CDR3 is TGTGCCAGCAGCCAACCGGGACAGGGGGCCACTGAAGCTTTCTTT. The entire variable domain, with the rest obtained from reference TRBV7-9 and TRBJ1-1, is as follows: DTGVSQNPRHKITKRGQNVTFRCDPISEHNRLYWYRQTLGQGPEFLTYFQNEAQLEKSRLLSDRFSAERPKGSFSTLEIQRTEQGDSAMYLCASSQPGQGATEAFFGQGTRLTVV.

V usage is TRBV10-3 and J usage is TRBJ2-7; 10 bases match TRBD1. The V gene's germline CDR1 is ENHRY and CDR2 SYGVKD. The trim removed 10 bases at V and 2 bases at J, leaving 2 bases unmatched. CDR3 length equals 12 residues. The CDR3 region has the DNA TGTGCCACCGGGACAGGGGCCTACGAGCAGTACTTC. Its translation is CATGTGAYEQYF.